These 17 T cell receptor beta chains originate from one sample sequenced in a study of blood T cell repertoires in COVID-19. Only in-frame clones appear in the TCRdb table, and some are missing; sequencing was by immunoSEQ multiplex PCR. The sample holds some 360,000 clones; 88% are singletons and the top ten take 1%. Sequenced material: PBMCs or T cells enriched from blood (not recorded which). The receptors come from a woman in her 30s who had been exposed to COVID-19.

The chain recombines TRBV7-3 with TRBJ2-1; no definite D call. CDR1 SGHTA and CDR2 FQGTGA come from the germline V gene. V was trimmed by 5 bases and J by 0 bases, leaving 14 bases between them. CDR3 length: 16 residues. CDR3: CASSPPSKSSYNEQFF. The CDR3, as DNA: TGTGCCAGCAGCCCGCCTAGTAAGAGCTCCTACAATGAGCAGTTCTTC.

The chain uses TRBV28 and TRBJ1-1, with 9 positions matching TRBD1. The CDR3 runs 12 residues. The V and J ends lost 6 bases and 11 bases, in that order; junction bases with no gene match: 7. Germline CDR1 and CDR2: MDHEN and SYDVKM. DNA for the CDR3: TGTGCCAGCAGCCGGACAGGGGTCGACGCTTTCTTT. It codes for CASSRTGVDAFF.

V is TRBV2 and J is TRBJ1-2; 7 positions agree with TRBD1. Germline trimming cut 5 bases from V and 3 bases from J; bases unmatched to any gene: 9. Germline assignment: CDR1 SNHLY and CDR2 FYNNEI. This CDR3 contains 15 residues. CDR3 DNA sequence: TGTGCCAGCAGTCCCCCGACAGGGTCCCACTATGGCTACACCTTC. Encoded protein: CASSPPTGSHYGYTF.

This chain joins TRBV9 and TRBJ2-3; the match to TRBD2 covers 13 bases. The V gene end was trimmed by 3 bases and the J gene end by 6 bases; junction bases not matched to a gene: 7. The CDR3 length is 16 residues. Germline V lookup: CDR1 SGDLS, CDR2 YYNGEE. The CDR3 nucleotides are TGTGCCAGCAGCGATGGGACTAGCGGGAAATTGGATACGCAGTATTTT. Residues: CASSDGTSGKLDTQYF.

The chain is built from TRBV5-1 and TRBJ1-5; D is unresolved. The CDR3 consists of 14 residues. Germline V gene lookup returns CDR1 SGHRS and CDR2 YFSETQ. Trimming removed 0 bases from V and 6 bases from J, with 10 bases in between. The CDR3 nucleotides are TGCGCCAGCAGCTTGGGGGAGCTGGCTCAGCCCCAGCATTTT. Residues: CASSLGELAQPQHF.

The genes are TRBV5-4 and TRBJ1-2; TRBD1 is a possible D gene (6 bases). With 0 bases removed from V and 0 bases from J, the gap between germline ends came to 9 bases. Germline assignment: CDR1 SGHNT and CDR2 YYREEE (reference sequence). The CDR3 spans 15 residues. Here the CDR3 DNA reads TGTGCCAGCAGCTTGGGGACAGAATCTAACTATGGCTACACCTTC. Protein product: CASSLGTESNYGYTF.

The CDR3 is CASSLDKRFSGTEREKLFF. In nucleotides, the CDR3 is TGTGCCAGCAGCTTAGATAAGAGGTTTTCCGGCACCGAAAGGGAAAAACTGTTTTTT. The chain carries TRBV11-3 and TRBJ1-4; unclear D gene. This CDR3 contains 19 residues. Germline lookup yields CDR1 SGHNT and CDR2 YENEEA. Trimming took off 0 bases at V and 8 bases at J, with 25 bases between the two ends.

This chain connects TRBV19 to TRBJ2-3; TRBD2 matches 8 bases. Germline V lookup: CDR1 LNHDA, CDR2 SQIVND (reference sequence). V gave up 2 bases and J gave up 5 bases; unmatched junction bases: 3. This CDR3 is 14 amino acids long. This CDR3 reads CASSIRGLGDTQYF. DNA of the CDR3: TGTGCCAGTAGTATAAGGGGACTAGGAGATACGCAGTATTTT. Full variable domain (outside the CDR3, taken from reference TRBV19 and TRBJ2-3): DGGITQSPKYLFRKEGQNVTLSCEQNLNHDAMYWYRQDPGQGLRLIYYSQIVNDFQKGDIAEGYSVSREKKESFPLTVTSAQKNPTAFYLCASSIRGLGDTQYFGPGTRLTVL.

The chain joins TRBV18 to TRBJ2-2; the D gene is possibly TRBD1 (6 bases). The germline gives CDR1 KGHSH, CDR2 LQKENI. The ends were cut back, 3 bases at V and 1 base at J, with 12 bases in the middle. This CDR3 contains 16 residues. This CDR3 reads CASSPQGHMNTGELFF. The CDR3 DNA follows: TGTGCCAGCTCACCGCAGGGACACATGAACACCGGGGAGCTGTTTTTT.

This clone has a handful of counts. The chain recombines TRBV11-3 with TRBJ1-2; D is ambiguous. Germline CDR1 is SGHNT and CDR2 is YENEEA. V was clipped by 4 bases and J by 7 bases, with 10 bases between them. CDR3 length equals 12 residues. The CDR3 region has the DNA TGTGCCAGCAGCTCCGGGGTTGGTGGCTACACCTTC. The encoded protein is CASSSGVGGYTF.

The chain joins TRBV18 to TRBJ1-2, with 7 bases that match TRBD1. This CDR3 comprises 14 residues. Trimming cost V 6 bases and J 3 bases; bases outside gene matches: 7. The germline V gene has CDR1 KGHSH and CDR2 LQKENI. The CDR3 here is CASSGTAGDYGYTF. The CDR3 DNA follows: TGTGCCAGCTCGGGGACAGCGGGGGACTATGGCTACACCTTC.

The chain has TRBV9 and TRBJ2-2, with D perhaps TRBD2 (5 bases). The germline V gene encodes CDR1 SGDLS and CDR2 YYNGEE. V dropped 4 bases and J dropped 5 bases, with 9 bases sitting between them. The CDR3 contains 13 residues. CDR3: CASSPSGTGELFF. The CDR3, as DNA: TGTGCCAGCAGCCCATCGGGGACCGGGGAGCTGTTTTTT. Supplemented by reference TRBV9 and TRBJ2-2, the full variable domain reads DSGVTQTPKHLITATGQRVTLRCSPRSGDLSVYWYQQSLDQGLQFLIQYYNGEERAKGNILERFSAQQFPDLHSELNLSSLELGDSALYFCASSPSGTGELFFGEGSRLTVL.

A few counts support this clone. This rearrangement joins TRBV19 to TRBJ1-2; 8 bases map to TRBD1. There are 19 residues in the CDR3. The V and J ends lost 5 bases and 2 bases, in that order; junction bases with no gene match: 19. Germline lookup yields CDR1 LNHDA and CDR2 SQIVND (reference sequence). The CDR3 nucleotides are TGTGCCAGTAGTTCCCACGGGGGACAGGCCGCTGGGGGAAACTATGGCTACACCTTC. Encoded protein: CASSSHGGQAAGGNYGYTF.

This clone was seen just once. The chain uses TRBV29-1 and TRBJ2-7; 13 bases line up with TRBD2. The V and J ends lost 6 bases and 7 bases, in that order; junction bases with no gene match: 9. CDR1 is SQVTM, CDR2 ANQGSEA, per germline. The CDR3 consists of 14 residues. CDR3 DNA: TGCAGCGTCGCCGGACTAGCGGGAGTATGGGAGCAGTACTTC. This sequence encodes CSVAGLAGVWEQYF.

The V and J genes are TRBV24-1 and TRBJ2-1, with D maybe TRBD1 (6 bases). The CDR3 runs to 15 residues. From germline, CDR1 is KGHDR and CDR2 SFDVKD. V shed 7 bases and J shed 8 bases, with 20 bases lying between them. The DNA of the CDR3 is TGTGCCACCAGGGGCCTTGGGGGCCCCAGGGATGAGCAGTTCTTC. Translated, it gives CATRGLGGPRDEQFF.

This chain joins TRBV19 and TRBJ2-7, with 7 positions matching TRBD1. The germline CDR1 and CDR2 sequences are LNHDA and SQIVND (reference sequence). V gave up 2 bases and J gave up 0 bases; unmatched junction bases: 7. This CDR3 is 16 amino acids long. This CDR3 is CASSIIGTDFSYEQYF. CDR3 in DNA: TGTGCCAGTAGTATAATTGGGACAGATTTCTCCTACGAGCAGTACTTC.

The V call is TRBV3-1 (or the pseudogene TRBV3-2), the J call TRBJ2-7; D call uncertain. CDR1 and CDR2 from the germline V gene are LGHDT and YNNKEL (reference sequence). The CDR3 covers 15 residues. V lost 4 bases to trimming and J lost 4 bases, with 17 bases between them. The CDR3 here is CASSPGFRSSYEQYF. In nucleotides, the CDR3 is TGTGCCAGCAGCCCGGGTTTCCGCTCCTCTTACGAGCAGTACTTC.